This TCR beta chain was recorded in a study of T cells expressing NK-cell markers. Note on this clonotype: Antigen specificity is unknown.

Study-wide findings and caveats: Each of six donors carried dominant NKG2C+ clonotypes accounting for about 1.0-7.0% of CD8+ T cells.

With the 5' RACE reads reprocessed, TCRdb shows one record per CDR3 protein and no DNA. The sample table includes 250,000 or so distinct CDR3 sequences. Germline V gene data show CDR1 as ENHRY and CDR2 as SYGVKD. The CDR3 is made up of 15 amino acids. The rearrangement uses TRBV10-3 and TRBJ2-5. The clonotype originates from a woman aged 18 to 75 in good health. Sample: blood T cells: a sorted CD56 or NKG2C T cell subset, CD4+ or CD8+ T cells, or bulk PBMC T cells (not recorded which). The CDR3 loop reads CAISESADSRQTQYF.